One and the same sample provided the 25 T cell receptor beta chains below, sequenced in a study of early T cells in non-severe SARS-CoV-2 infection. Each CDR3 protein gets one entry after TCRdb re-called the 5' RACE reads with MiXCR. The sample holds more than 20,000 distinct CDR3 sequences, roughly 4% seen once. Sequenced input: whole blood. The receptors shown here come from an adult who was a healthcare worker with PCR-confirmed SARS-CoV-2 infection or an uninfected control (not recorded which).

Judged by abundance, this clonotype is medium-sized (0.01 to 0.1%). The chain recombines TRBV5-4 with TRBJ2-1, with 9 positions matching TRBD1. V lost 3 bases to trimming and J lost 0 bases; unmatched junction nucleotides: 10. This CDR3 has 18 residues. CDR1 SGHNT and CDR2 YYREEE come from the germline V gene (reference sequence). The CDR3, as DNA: TGTGCCAGCAGCTCGGGTGGACAGGGGTTCAGCTCCTACAATGAGCAGTTCTTC. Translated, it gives CASSSGGQGFSSYNEQFF.

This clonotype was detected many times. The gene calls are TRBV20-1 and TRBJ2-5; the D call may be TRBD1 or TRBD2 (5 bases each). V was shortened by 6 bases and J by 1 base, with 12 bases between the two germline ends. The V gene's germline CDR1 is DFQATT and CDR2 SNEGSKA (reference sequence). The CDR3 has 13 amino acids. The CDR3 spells CSASGTIQETQYF. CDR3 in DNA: TGCAGTGCCTCCGGGACCATCCAAGAGACCCAGTACTTC.

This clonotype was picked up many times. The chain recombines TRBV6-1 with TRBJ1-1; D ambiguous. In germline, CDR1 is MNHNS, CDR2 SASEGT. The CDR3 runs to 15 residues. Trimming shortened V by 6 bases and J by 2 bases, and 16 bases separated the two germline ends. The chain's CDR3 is CASRPDLPSNTEAFF. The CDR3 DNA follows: TGTGCCAGCAGACCCGACCTCCCCAGCAACACTGAAGCTTTCTTT.

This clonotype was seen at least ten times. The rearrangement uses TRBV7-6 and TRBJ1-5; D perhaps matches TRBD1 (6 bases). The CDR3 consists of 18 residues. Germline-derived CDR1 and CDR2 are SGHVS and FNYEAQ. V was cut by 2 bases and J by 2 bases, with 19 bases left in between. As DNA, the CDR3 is TGTGCCAGCAGCTTATTTCCCCCAATACAGGGAGGCAATCAGCCCCAGCATTTT. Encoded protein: CASSLFPPIQGGNQPQHF.

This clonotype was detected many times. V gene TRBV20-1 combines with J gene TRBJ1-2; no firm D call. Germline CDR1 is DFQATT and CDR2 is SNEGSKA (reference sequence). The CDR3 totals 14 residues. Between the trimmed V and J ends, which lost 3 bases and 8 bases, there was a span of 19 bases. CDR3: CSASLRGLLGGYTF. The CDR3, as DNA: TGCAGTGCTAGCCTTAGAGGGCTCTTAGGGGGCTACACCTTC.

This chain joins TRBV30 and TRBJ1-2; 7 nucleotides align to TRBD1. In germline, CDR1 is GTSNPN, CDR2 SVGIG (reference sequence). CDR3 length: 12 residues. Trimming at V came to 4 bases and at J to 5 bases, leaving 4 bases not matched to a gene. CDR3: CAWISGGYGYTF. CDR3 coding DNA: TGTGCCTGGATTTCAGGGGGTTATGGCTACACCTTC.

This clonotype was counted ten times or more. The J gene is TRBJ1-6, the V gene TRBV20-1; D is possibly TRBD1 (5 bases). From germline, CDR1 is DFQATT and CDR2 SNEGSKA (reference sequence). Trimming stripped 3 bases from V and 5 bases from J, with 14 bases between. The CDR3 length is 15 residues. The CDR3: CSASAVRGDNSPLHF. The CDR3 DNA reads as TGCAGTGCTAGTGCCGTAAGAGGGGATAATTCACCCCTCCACTTT.

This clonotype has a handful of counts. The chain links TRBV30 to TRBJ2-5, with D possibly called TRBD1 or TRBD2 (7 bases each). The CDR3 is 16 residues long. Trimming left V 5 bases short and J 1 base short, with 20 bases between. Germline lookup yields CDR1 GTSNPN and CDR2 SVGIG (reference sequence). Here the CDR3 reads CAWGTPGGGPQETQYF. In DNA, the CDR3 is TGTGCCTGGGGAACCCCAGGGGGGGGTCCCCAAGAGACCCAGTACTTC.

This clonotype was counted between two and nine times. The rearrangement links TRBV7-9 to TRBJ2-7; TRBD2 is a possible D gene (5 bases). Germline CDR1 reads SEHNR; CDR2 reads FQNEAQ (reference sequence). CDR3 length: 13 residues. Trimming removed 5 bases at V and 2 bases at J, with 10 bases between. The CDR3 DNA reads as TGTGCCAGCAGCCCCGGGATCCCCTACGAGCAGTACTTC. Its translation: CASSPGIPYEQYF. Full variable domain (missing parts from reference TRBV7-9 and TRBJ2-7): DTGVSQNPRHKITKRGQNVTFRCDPISEHNRLYWYRQTLGQGPEFLTYFQNEAQLEKSRLLSDRFSAERPKGSFSTLEIQRTEQGDSAMYLCASSPGIPYEQYFGPGTRLTVT.

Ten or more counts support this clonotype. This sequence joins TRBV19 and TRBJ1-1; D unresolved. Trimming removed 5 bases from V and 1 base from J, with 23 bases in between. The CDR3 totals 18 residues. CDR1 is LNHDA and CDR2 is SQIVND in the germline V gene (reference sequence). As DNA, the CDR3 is TGTGCCAGTAGTCCATCGGGAGCCAATGCAGGTTCGAACACTGAAGCTTTCTTT. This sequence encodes CASSPSGANAGSNTEAFF.

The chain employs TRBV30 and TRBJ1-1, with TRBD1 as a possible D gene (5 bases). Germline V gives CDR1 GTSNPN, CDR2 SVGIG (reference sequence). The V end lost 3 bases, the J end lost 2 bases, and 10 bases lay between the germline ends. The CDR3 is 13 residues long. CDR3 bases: TGTGCCTGGAGCGCCAGGACAAACACTGAAGCTTTCTTT. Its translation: CAWSARTNTEAFF.

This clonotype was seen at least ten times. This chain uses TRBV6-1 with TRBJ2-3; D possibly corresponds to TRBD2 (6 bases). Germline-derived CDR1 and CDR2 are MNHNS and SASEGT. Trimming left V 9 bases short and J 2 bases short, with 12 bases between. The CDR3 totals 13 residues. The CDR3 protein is CASVRGNTDTQYF. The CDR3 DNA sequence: TGTGCCAGTGTACGGGGGAACACAGATACGCAGTATTTT.

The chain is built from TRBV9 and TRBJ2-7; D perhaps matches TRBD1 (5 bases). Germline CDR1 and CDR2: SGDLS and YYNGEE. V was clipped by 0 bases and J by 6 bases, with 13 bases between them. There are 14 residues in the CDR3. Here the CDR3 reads CASSVGNRPSEQYF. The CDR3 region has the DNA TGTGCCAGCAGCGTAGGGAACAGGCCGAGCGAGCAGTACTTC.

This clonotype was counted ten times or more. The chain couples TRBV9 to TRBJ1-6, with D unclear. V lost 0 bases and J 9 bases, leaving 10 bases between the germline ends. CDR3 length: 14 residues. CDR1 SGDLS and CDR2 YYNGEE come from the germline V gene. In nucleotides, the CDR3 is TGTGCCAGCAGCGTAGGGGCTTCGGGTTCACCCCTCCACTTT. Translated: CASSVGASGSPLHF.

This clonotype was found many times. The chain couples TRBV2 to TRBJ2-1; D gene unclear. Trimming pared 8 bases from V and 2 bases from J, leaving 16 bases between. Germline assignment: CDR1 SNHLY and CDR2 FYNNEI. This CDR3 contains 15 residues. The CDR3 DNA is TGTGCCAGCGGTATCAAACAGTTAACCTACAATGAGCAGTTCTTC. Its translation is CASGIKQLTYNEQFF. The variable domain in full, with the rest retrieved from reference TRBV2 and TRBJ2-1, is EPEVTQTPSHQVTQMGQEVILRCVPISNHLYFYWYRQILGQKVEFLVSFYNNEISEKSEIFDDQFSVERPDGSNFTLKIRSTKLEDSAMYFCASGIKQLTYNEQFFGPGTRLTVL.

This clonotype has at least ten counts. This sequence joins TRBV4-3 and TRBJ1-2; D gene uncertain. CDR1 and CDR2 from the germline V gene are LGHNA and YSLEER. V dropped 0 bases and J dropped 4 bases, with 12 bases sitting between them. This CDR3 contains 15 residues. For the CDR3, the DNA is TGCGCCAGCAGCCAAGACGGGTTAGGCGGCTATGGCTACACCTTC. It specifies CASSQDGLGGYGYTF.

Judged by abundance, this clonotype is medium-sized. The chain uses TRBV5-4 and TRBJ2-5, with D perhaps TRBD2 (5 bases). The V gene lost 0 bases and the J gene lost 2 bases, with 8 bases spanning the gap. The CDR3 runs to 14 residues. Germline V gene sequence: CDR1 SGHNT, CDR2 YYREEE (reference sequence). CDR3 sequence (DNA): TGTGCCAGCAGCTTGGTCCGACTACAAGAGACCCAGTACTTC. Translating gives CASSLVRLQETQYF.

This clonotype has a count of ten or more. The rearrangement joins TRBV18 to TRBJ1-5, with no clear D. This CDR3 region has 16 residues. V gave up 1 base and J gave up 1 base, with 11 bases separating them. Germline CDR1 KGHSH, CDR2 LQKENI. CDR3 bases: TGTGCCAGCTCACCACAGGCCCGGGGAAGCAATCAGCCCCAGCATTTT. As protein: CASSPQARGSNQPQHF.

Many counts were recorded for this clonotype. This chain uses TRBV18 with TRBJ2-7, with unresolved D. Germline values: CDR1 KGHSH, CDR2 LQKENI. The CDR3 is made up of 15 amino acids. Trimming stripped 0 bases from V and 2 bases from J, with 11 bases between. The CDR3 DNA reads TGTGCCAGCTCACCACCGCTCAGCCCCACCTACGAGCAGTACTTC. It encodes CASSPPLSPTYEQYF.

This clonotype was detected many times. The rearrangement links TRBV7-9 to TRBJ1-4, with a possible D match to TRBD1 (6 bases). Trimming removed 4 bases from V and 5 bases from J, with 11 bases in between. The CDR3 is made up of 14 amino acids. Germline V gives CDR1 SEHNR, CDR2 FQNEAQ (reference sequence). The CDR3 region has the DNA TGTGCCAGCAGCTCTCGGACAGTCAATGAAAAACTGTTTTTT. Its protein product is CASSSRTVNEKLFF.

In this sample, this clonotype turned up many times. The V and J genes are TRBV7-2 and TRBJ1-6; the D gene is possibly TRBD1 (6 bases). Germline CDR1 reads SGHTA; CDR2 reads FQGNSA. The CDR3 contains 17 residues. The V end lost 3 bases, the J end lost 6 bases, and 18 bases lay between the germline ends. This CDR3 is CASSFLGRGLLNSPLHF. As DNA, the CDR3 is TGTGCCAGCAGCTTCCTGGGCAGGGGCCTTCTTAATTCACCCCTCCACTTT.

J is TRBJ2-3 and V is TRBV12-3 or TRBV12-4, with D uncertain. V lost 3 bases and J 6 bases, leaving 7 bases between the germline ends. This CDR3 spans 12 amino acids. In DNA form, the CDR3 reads TGTGCCAGCAGTTTTTCGCGGGATACGCAGTATTTT. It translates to CASSFSRDTQYF.

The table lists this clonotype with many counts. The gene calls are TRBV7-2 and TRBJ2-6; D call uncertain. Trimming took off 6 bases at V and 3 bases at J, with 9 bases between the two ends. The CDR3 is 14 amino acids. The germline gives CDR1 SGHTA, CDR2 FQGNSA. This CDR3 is CASSLGVGANVLTF. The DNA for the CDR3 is TGTGCCAGCAGTCTGGGCGTTGGGGCCAACGTCCTGACTTTC.

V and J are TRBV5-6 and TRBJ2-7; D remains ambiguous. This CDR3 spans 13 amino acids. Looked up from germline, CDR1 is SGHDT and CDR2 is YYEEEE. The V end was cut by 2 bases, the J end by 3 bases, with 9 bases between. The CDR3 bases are TGTGCCAGCAGCTTTAGCTCCCGCTACGAGCAGTACTTC. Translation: CASSFSSRYEQYF.

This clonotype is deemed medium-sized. As DNA, the CDR3 is TGCAGCGGTGGAGCCCCCTACGAGCAGTACTTC. Residues: CSGGAPYEQYF. The chain recombines TRBV29-1 with TRBJ2-7, with no clear D. The V end was cut by 7 bases, the J end by 2 bases, with 9 bases between. The CDR3 sequence is 11 residues long. Germline loops: CDR1 SQVTM, CDR2 ANQGSEA.